The rows below give T cell receptor beta chains drawn from one sample of a study of post-analysis software for immune sequencing data. TCRdb itself ran the PCR reads through MiXCR, one entry per CDR3 protein. The sample records about 500,000 distinct CDR3 sequences, under 55% being singletons. The specimen sequenced was blood. The source is a girl aged 10 to 17 with multiple sclerosis. CDR3s include the opening cysteine and the closing phenylalanine or tryptophan. The D gene is left open where the match is weak. A row's size may be missing; if present it is once, few, many or a size class.

>TRBJ1-2|14|TRBV25-1|NA|NA
TGTGCCAGCAGTGAGAATGCCAGGGTTTATGGCTACACCTTC
CASSENARVYGYTF
>TRBJ2-5|13|TRBV6-6|NA|many
TGTGCCAGCAGTTCGAGGGAGCAGGAGACCCAGTACTTC
CASSSREQETQYF
>TRBJ1-1|14|TRBV4-3|NA|NA
TGCGCCAGCAGCCAAGCTGGGGAGCTCACTGAAGCTTTCTTT
CASSQAGELTEAFF
>TRBJ2-7|17|TRBV12-3/TRBV12-4|TRBD2|NA
TGTGCCAGCAGTCCCTCCCCGGGACTAGCGGACTCCTACGAGCAGTACTTC
CASSPSPGLADSYEQYF
>TRBJ2-5|16|TRBV7-9|TRBD2|few
TGTGCCAGCAGCCCTCGAGCGTGGACTAGCGCAGAGACCCAGTACTTC
CASSPRAWTSAETQYF
>TRBJ1-5|15|TRBV27|NA|NA
TGTGCCAGCAGTTTGGGGGGCAGACCGAATCAGCCCCAGCATTTT
CASSLGGRPNQPQHF
>TRBJ1-1|13|TRBV29-1|NA|NA
TGCAGCGCCGACTATACGGGGAACACTGAAGCTTTCTTT
CSADYTGNTEAFF
>TRBJ1-5|15|TRBV12-3/TRBV12-4|TRBD1|few
TGTGCCAGCAGTTTAGCAGGGGGCGGGAATCAGCCCCAGCATTTT
CASSLAGGGNQPQHF
>TRBJ2-7|14|TRBV20-1|NA|NA
TGCAGTGCGGACACGAGCCGGACGTCCTACGAGCAGTACTTC
CSADTSRTSYEQYF
>TRBJ2-7|13|TRBV20-1|TRBD1|NA
TGCAGTGCTAGTGACAGGGGGCTTGGGGAGCAGTACTTC
CSASDRGLGEQYF
>TRBJ2-1|18|TRBV7-6|TRBD2|NA
TGTGCCAGCAGCTTAGAAGCTTGGACTAGCAGTACCTACAATGAGCAGTTCTTC
CASSLEAWTSSTYNEQFF
>TRBJ2-7|15|TRBV28|NA|NA
TGTGCCAGCAGTTTAAGGGGAACGGGGTCTCACGAGCAGTACTTC
CASSLRGTGSHEQYF
>TRBJ2-1|13|TRBV9|TRBD2|NA
TGTGCCAGCAGCGTTCTAGCGGAGAATGAGCAGTTCTTC
CASSVLAENEQFF
>TRBJ2-5|13|TRBV7-2|TRBD1|NA
TGTGCCAGCAGCTCCGGACAGGGGCGCAACCAGTACTTC
CASSSGQGRNQYF
>TRBJ2-7|14|TRBV29-1|TRBD2|NA
TGCAGCGTTTTCATAGCGGGTGTCGTCTACGAGCAGTACTTC
CSVFIAGVVYEQYF
>TRBJ1-2|13|TRBV28|NA|NA
TGTGCCAGCAGTTTAGGAGCCCCGGAGGGCTACACCTTC
CASSLGAPEGYTF
>TRBJ2-7|16|TRBV27|TRBD2|NA
TGTGCCAGCAGTTTATCCCCGGCTAGCGGGGCCTACGAGCAGTACTTC
CASSLSPASGAYEQYF
>TRBJ2-1|15|TRBV7-2|TRBD1|few
TGTGCCAGCAGCCCCGACAGGGAGTTCTACAATGAGCAGTTCTTC
CASSPDREFYNEQFF
>TRBJ1-1|13|TRBV12-3/TRBV12-4|NA|NA
TGTGCCAGCAGTTCCCCACAGAACACTGAAGCTTTCTTT
CASSSPQNTEAFF
>TRBJ1-5|15|TRBV29-1|NA|NA
TGCAGCGTATTAGCGGACGGTAATAGCAATCAGCCCCAGCATTTT
CSVLADGNSNQPQHF
>TRBJ2-5|13|TRBV20-1|NA|few
TGCAGCCATTTGGTGCAGGGACAAGAGACCCAGTACTTC
CSHLVQGQETQYF
>TRBJ1-2|15|TRBV6-5|NA|NA
TGTGCCAGCCGGGACACCCGTCGGTCTAACTATGGCTACACCTTC
CASRDTRRSNYGYTF
>TRBJ2-7|18|TRBV4-2|TRBD2|few
TGTGCCAGCAGCCAAGGCCCTGGACTAGCGGGAGGAGGCTACGAGCAGTACTTC
CASSQGPGLAGGGYEQYF
>TRBJ2-1|10|TRBV20-1|NA|NA
TGCAGTGCTATTTATGGTGAGCAGTTCTTC
CSAIYGEQFF
>TRBJ2-1|14|TRBV7-6|NA|NA
TGTGCCAGCAGCTTAGCAACGGCCCCCAATGAGCAGTTCTTC
CASSLATAPNEQFF
>TRBJ2-3|16|TRBV5-1|TRBD1|few
TGCGCCAGCTTTATTGGACAGGGCCTACTCACAGATACGCAGTATTTT
CASFIGQGLLTDTQYF
>TRBJ2-1|15|TRBV12-3/TRBV12-4|NA|NA
TGTGCCAGCAGTTTGTGGCAGGGAAGGTACAATGAGCAGTTCTTC
CASSLWQGRYNEQFF
>TRBJ1-2|13|TRBV28|NA|few
TGTGCCAGCCGTTTCGGGGAACCCTATGGCTACACCTTC
CASRFGEPYGYTF
>TRBJ1-1|15|TRBV6-6|TRBD1|NA
TGTGCCAGCAGTCCTCTGGACAGGGGGTACACTGAAGCTTTCTTT
CASSPLDRGYTEAFF
>TRBJ2-7|12|TRBV29-1|TRBD1|few
TGCAGCGTCAAGGGACAGTCCTACGAGCAGTACTTC
CSVKGQSYEQYF
>TRBJ1-6|14|TRBV18|TRBD1|NA
TGTGCCAGCTCACCACGGGACAGCAATTCACCCCTCCACTTT
CASSPRDSNSPLHF
>TRBJ2-1|16|TRBV12-3/TRBV12-4|TRBD2|many
TGTGCCAGCAGTCCTTCTAGCGGGAGCCCCTACAATGAGCAGTTCTTC
CASSPSSGSPYNEQFF
>TRBJ2-3|12|TRBV24-1|NA|few
TGTGCCACCAGGACTCCAGAAGATACGCAGTATTTT
CATRTPEDTQYF
>TRBJ1-5|12|TRBV20-1|TRBD1|few
TGCAGTGCTGGGGACAGGGATCAGCCCCAGCATTTT
CSAGDRDQPQHF
>TRBJ1-1|15|TRBV5-1|NA|NA
TGCGCCAGCAGCTTGGCCGAGGGGGGCTTTGCTGAAGCTTTCTTT
CASSLAEGGFAEAFF
>TRBJ2-7|14|TRBV5-1|TRBD2|NA
TGTGCCAGCAGCTTCGGGACTAGCTCCTACGAGCAGTACTTC
CASSFGTSSYEQYF
>TRBJ2-7|11|TRBV29-1|NA|NA
TGCAGCGTCGCAACTAGCTACGAGCAGTACTTC
CSVATSYEQYF
>TRBJ1-2|13|TRBV3-1|NA|NA
TGTGCCAGCAGCCAAGGCCCTGTCTATGGCTACACCTTC
CASSQGPVYGYTF
>TRBJ2-4|14|TRBV9|NA|NA
TGTGCCAGCAGCGTAGGGGGGGCGCAAAACATTCAGTACTTC
CASSVGGAQNIQYF
>TRBJ2-1|17|TRBV5-1|TRBD2|NA
TGCGCCAGCAGCTTGAGAGCGGGAGGTGTCGGGGACAATGAGCAGTTCTTC
CASSLRAGGVGDNEQFF
>TRBJ2-1|14|TRBV5-1|TRBD2|many
TGCGCCAGCAGCTTCGCGGGAGGAGGGAATGAGCAGTTCTTC
CASSFAGGGNEQFF
>TRBJ1-1|11|TRBV29-1|NA|NA
TGCAGCGTTGATGAGGGTTCTGCAGCTTTCTTT
CSVDEGSAAFF
>TRBJ2-5|13|TRBV7-7|NA|NA
TGTGCTAGCAGCTTAGCGAATGAAGAGACCCAGTACTTC
CASSLANEETQYF
>TRBJ2-3|16|TRBV20-1|NA|NA
TGCAGTGCTAGTGCCCTGGGGGGTACTAGCACAGATACGCAGTATTTT
CSASALGGTSTDTQYF
>TRBJ2-7|13|TRBV29-1|NA|NA
TGCAGCGTTGTCAGGAAAACCTCCTACGAGCAGTACTTC
CSVVRKTSYEQYF
>TRBJ2-1|16|TRBV7-2|NA|few
TGTGCCAGCAGAGACAGAGAGACAGCAAACTACAATGAGCAGTTCTTC
CASRDRETANYNEQFF
>TRBJ2-7|14|TRBV9|NA|NA
TGTGCCAGCAGCGTGGTCGATACAGGGAGCGAGCAGTACTTC
CASSVVDTGSEQYF
>TRBJ1-2|17|TRBV5-6|TRBD1|NA
TGTGCCAGCAGCCCACCGCCGGGGACAGGGGTGGTGTATGGCTACACCTTC
CASSPPPGTGVVYGYTF
>TRBJ2-7|11|TRBV27|NA|many
TGTGCCAGCAGTTTTGGCTACGAGCAGTACTTC
CASSFGYEQYF
>TRBJ1-1|13|TRBV30|NA|NA
TGTGCCTGGAGTGCCGGGCAGAACACTGAAGCTTTCTTT
CAWSAGQNTEAFF
>TRBJ2-7|13|TRBV6-2/TRBV6-3|NA|NA
TGTGCCAGCAGTTTGCCCTCTTCCTACGAGCAGTACTTC
CASSLPSSYEQYF
>TRBJ1-1|14|TRBV28|NA|many
TGTGCCAGCAGTCAAGGGACGGGGAACACTGAAGCTTTCTTT
CASSQGTGNTEAFF
>TRBJ2-1|14|TRBV7-2|TRBD2|few
TGTGCCAGCAGCTTCCGGGGAGCGGGATATGAGCAGTTCTTC
CASSFRGAGYEQFF
>TRBJ1-1|14|TRBV12-3/TRBV12-4|TRBD1|few
TGTGCCAGCAGTACAGGGGCGGCGAACACTGAAGCTTTCTTT
CASSTGAANTEAFF
>TRBJ2-1|16|TRBV28|TRBD2|NA
TGTGCCAGTAATGAAGGGGGGACTAGCGGGGATAATGAGCAGTTCTTC
CASNEGGTSGDNEQFF
>TRBJ2-7|13|TRBV29-1|TRBD2|NA
TGCAGCGTCGTAGCGGGACTCTCCTACGAGCAGTACTTC
CSVVAGLSYEQYF